This passage covers 3 T cell receptor beta chains from one sample sequenced in a study of cytotoxic CD8 clonotypes in ibrutinib-treated CLL. Some clones are missing from TCRdb's copy, which holds only in-frame ones; the method was immunoSEQ multiplex PCR. Counted here are about 310,000 clones, roughly 80% occurring once; the ten biggest clones make up 5.5% to 8%. Sequences were derived from PBMCs, sampled before ibrutinib treatment. The receptors here all came from a human donor with chronic lymphocytic leukemia.

The chain employs TRBV29-1 and TRBJ2-5; 11 nucleotides match TRBD2. The J segment lost 3 bases and the V segment lost 1 base, leaving 1 base of the junction unmatched. The germline gives CDR1 SQVTM, CDR2 ANQGSEA. The CDR3 runs 14 residues. The chain's CDR3 is CSVEVGLAEETQYF. The CDR3 nucleotides are TGCAGCGTTGAAGTGGGACTAGCGGAAGAGACCCAGTACTTC.

The chain joins TRBV10-2 to TRBJ2-7; 12 bases are shared with TRBD2. J was trimmed by 13 bases and V by 4 bases; bases with no gene match: 8. The CDR3 consists of 13 residues. Germline lookup yields CDR1 WSHSY and CDR2 SAAADI. The CDR3 DNA sequence: TGCGCCAGCAGTGGACGGTCTAGCGGGAGGGTCTACTTC. It codes for CASSGRSSGRVYF.

V gene TRBV19 combines with J gene TRBJ2-1; possible D gene TRBD1, 6 bases. There are 12 residues in the CDR3. V was clipped by 4 bases and J by 10 bases, with 11 bases between them. In germline, CDR1 is LNHDA, CDR2 SQIVND (reference sequence). The DNA of the CDR3 is TGTGCCAGTAGTACAGGGGCAAAAGAGCAGTTCTTC. This encodes CASSTGAKEQFF.